These 21 T cell receptor beta chains originate from one sample sequenced in a study of blood T cell repertoires in COVID-19. Libraries were prepared by immunoSEQ multiplex PCR; TCRdb keeps only in-frame clonotypes and omits some of them. The sample shows 55,000 to 60,000 clones, over 75% of them seen only once. Sequencing was performed on peripheral blood. The receptors shown here come from a man aged 35-49 years with active COVID-19.

The rearrangement uses TRBV10-3 and TRBJ1-1, with a possible D match to TRBD1 (5 bases). V gave up 7 bases and J gave up 7 bases, with 16 bases separating them. The CDR3 totals 13 residues. Germline V gives CDR1 ENHRY, CDR2 SYGVKD. The CDR3 region has the DNA TGTGCCATCACGAGCCGGGTGGACATTGAAGCTTTCTTT. Its translation: CAITSRVDIEAFF.

The chain carries TRBV12-3 or TRBV12-4 and TRBJ1-1, with D hard to call. This CDR3 has 13 amino acids. Between the trimmed V and J ends, which lost 1 base and 4 bases, there was a span of 7 bases. DNA for the CDR3: TGTGCCAGCAGTTTAGGGGAGGTCACTGAAGCTTTCTTT. Translation: CASSLGEVTEAFF.

A single count supports this clone. CDR3 residues: CATTNQPQHF. CDR3 nucleotides: TGTGCCACCACTAATCAGCCCCAGCATTTT. V is TRBV24-1 and J is TRBJ1-5, with unresolved D. The CDR3 runs to 10 residues. V was shortened by 8 bases and J by 4 bases, with 2 bases between the two germline ends. Germline V lookup: CDR1 KGHDR, CDR2 SFDVKD.

The J gene is TRBJ2-3, the V gene TRBV24-1, with D unclear. Germline V CDR1 and CDR2: KGHDR, SFDVKD. The V gene lost 4 bases and the J gene lost 4 bases, with 8 bases spanning the gap. This CDR3 has 13 residues. The CDR3 bases are TGTGCCACCAGTGACCACAGTGCAGATACGCAGTATTTT. It encodes CATSDHSADTQYF.

The chain carries TRBV5-4 and TRBJ2-7; 11 bases map to TRBD2. V lost 3 bases and J lost 4; bases outside the gene matches: 3. Germline loops: CDR1 SGHNT, CDR2 YYREEE (reference sequence). This CDR3 spans 14 amino acids. CDR3 amino acids: CASSSVAGGYEQYF. The CDR3 coding sequence is TGTGCCAGCAGCTCGGTAGCGGGAGGGTACGAGCAGTACTTC.

The chain carries TRBV7-9 and TRBJ2-5; 10 nucleotides agree with TRBD2. J was trimmed by 3 bases and V by 6 bases; bases with no gene match: 7. The CDR3 consists of 15 residues. Germline assignment: CDR1 SEHNR and CDR2 FQNEAQ (reference sequence). CDR3 coding DNA: TGTGCCAGCAGTTTCTTTGGACTAGCGGAAGAGACCCAGTACTTC. This translates into CASSFFGLAEETQYF.

This rearrangement joins TRBV3-1 (or the pseudogene TRBV3-2) to TRBJ2-7; weak D call: TRBD2 (5 bases). Deletions cut 3 bases from V and 11 bases from J, with 11 bases between. This CDR3 contains 11 residues. Germline CDR1 reads LGHDT; CDR2 reads YNNKEL (reference sequence). CDR3 residues: CASSQGSREYF. CDR3 DNA sequence: TGTGCCAGCAGCCAGGGCTCGAGGGAGTACTTC.

The gene calls are TRBV14 and TRBJ2-3; 11 bases are shared with TRBD1. CDR3 size: 17 residues. V shed 4 bases and J 6 bases; nucleotides not matched to a gene: 12. Germline V lookup: CDR1 SGHDN, CDR2 FVKESK. The CDR3 sequence is CASSLRPGQGVSDTQYF. The CDR3 nucleotides are TGTGCCAGCAGCCTCCGGCCGGGACAGGGGGTTTCGGATACGCAGTATTTT.

This chain connects TRBV13 to TRBJ2-7; D uncertain. The CDR3 length is 14 residues. The ends were cut back, 3 bases at V and 0 bases at J, with 9 bases in the middle. Germline CDR1 PRHDT, CDR2 FYEKMQ (reference sequence). CDR3 sequence (DNA): TGTGCCAGCAGCTTCGCTCGGTCCTCCTACGAGCAGTACTTC. Translation gives CASSFARSSYEQYF.

The V gene is TRBV5-4, the J gene TRBJ2-3; D is uncertain. This CDR3 is built from 12 residues. Trimming cost V 2 bases and J 5 bases, with 6 bases left between them. Germline V gene sequence: CDR1 SGHNT, CDR2 YYREEE (reference sequence). CDR3 region: CASSFHQDTQYF. In DNA form, the CDR3 reads TGTGCCAGCAGCTTTCATCAAGATACGCAGTATTTT. The whole variable domain, remainder taken from reference TRBV5-4 and TRBJ2-3, is ETGVTQSPTHLIKTRGQQVTLRCSSQSGHNTVSWYQQALGQGPQFIFQYYREEENGRGNFPPRFSGLQFPNYSSELNVNALELDDSALYLCASSFHQDTQYFGPGTRLTVL.

The chain combines TRBV5-1 with TRBJ1-1; TRBD1 might be the D (5 bases). The CDR3 extends over 15 amino acids. The V end lost 0 bases, the J end lost 4 bases, and 13 bases lay between the germline ends. The germline V gene has CDR1 SGHRS and CDR2 YFSETQ. For the CDR3, the DNA is TGCGCCAGCAGCTTGGAGGGGCGGCAGTTCACTGAAGCTTTCTTT. Residues: CASSLEGRQFTEAFF. Variable domain in full (rest from reference TRBV5-1 and TRBJ1-1): KAGVTQTPRYLIKTRGQQVTLSCSPISGHRSVSWYQQTPGQGLQFLFEYFSETQRNKGNFPGRFSGRQFSNSRSEMNVSTLELGDSALYLCASSLEGRQFTEAFFGQGTRLTVV.

This rearrangement joins TRBV11-2 to TRBJ1-2; maybe TRBD1 (5 bases). CDR1 and CDR2 from the germline V gene are SGHAT and FQNNGV. The CDR3 extends over 14 amino acids. Trimming pared 3 bases from V and 5 bases from J, leaving 13 bases between. The CDR3 DNA sequence: TGTGCCAGCAGCTTCACGACGGACACATATGGCTACACCTTC. Amino acid sequence: CASSFTTDTYGYTF.

A remark on this clone: The sample has other DNA sequences that encode this CDR3 too. J is TRBJ2-4 and V is TRBV28; 14 nucleotides match TRBD2. This CDR3 is built from 18 residues. V dropped 0 bases and J dropped 8; count of bases not matched to a gene: 9. Germline V CDR1 and CDR2: MDHEN, SYDVKM. DNA of the CDR3: TGTGCCAGCAGTTTATGGGGGACTAGCGGGAGCGCCAAGGACATTCAGTACTTC. Its translation is CASSLWGTSGSAKDIQYF.

The chain combines TRBV18 with TRBJ2-5; 10 bases fit TRBD1. CDR1 KGHSH and CDR2 LQKENI come from the germline V gene. The junction had 0 bases not matched to a gene; V was cut back by 3 bases and J by 2 bases. This CDR3 has 14 amino acids. The CDR3 DNA sequence: TGTGCCAGCTCACCGGGACAGGGGCAAGAGACCCAGTACTTC. Protein: CASSPGQGQETQYF.

This chain uses TRBV6-5 with TRBJ2-7, with D tentatively TRBD2 (6 bases). The germline V and J ends were trimmed by 6 bases and 7 bases, with 13 bases remaining between them. This CDR3 comprises 12 residues. From germline, CDR1 is MNHEY and CDR2 SVGAGI. The CDR3 nucleotides read TGTGCCAGCAGAACTACGGGAGAAGAGCAGTACTTC. Translated, it gives CASRTTGEEQYF.

V and J are TRBV28 and TRBJ1-5; 8 positions match TRBD1. J gave up 2 bases and V 7 bases, and 7 bases lay outside the gene matches. The germline V gene encodes CDR1 MDHEN and CDR2 SYDVKM. The length of the CDR3 is 15 residues. The CDR3 spells CASNTGGDGNQPQHF. DNA for the CDR3: TGTGCCAGCAACACAGGGGGAGATGGCAATCAGCCCCAGCATTTT.

DNA of the CDR3: TGTGCCAGCAGCCGCGGGGGGCCGGGAAACACCATATATTTT. Translation gives CASSRGGPGNTIYF. The genes are TRBV28 and TRBJ1-3, with D tentatively TRBD1 (6 bases). The germline V gene encodes CDR1 MDHEN and CDR2 SYDVKM. Trimming left V 6 bases short and J 4 bases short, with 13 bases between. This CDR3 has 14 amino acids.

The chain couples TRBV6-4 to TRBJ1-2; D call uncertain. The germline V and J ends were trimmed by 7 bases and 6 bases, with 9 bases remaining between them. CDR3 length: 11 amino acids. The germline CDR1 and CDR2 sequences are MRHNA and SNTAGT. The CDR3 is CASKRRDGYTF. The DNA of the CDR3 is TGTGCCAGCAAGCGGAGGGATGGCTACACCTTC.

This clone was seen a few times. The genes are TRBV2 and TRBJ1-2; 9 bases line up with TRBD1. V lost 6 bases, J lost 4 bases, and 6 bases stayed unmatched. The CDR3 extends over 14 amino acids. Germline V gene lookup returns CDR1 SNHLY and CDR2 FYNNEI. CDR3 amino acids: CASSTTGGAYGYTF. The CDR3 DNA reads TGTGCCAGCAGCACTACAGGGGGCGCCTATGGCTACACCTTC.

The rearrangement uses TRBV11-2 and TRBJ1-2; D is uncertain. In germline, CDR1 is SGHAT, CDR2 FQNNGV. The ends were cut back, 5 bases at V and 0 bases at J, with 13 bases in the middle. This CDR3 has 15 residues. The DNA for the CDR3 is TGTGCCAGCAGCCTGGCCCGGAGCACTAACTATGGCTACACCTTC. Its translation is CASSLARSTNYGYTF.

CDR3 in amino acids: CASSFDRQYLNEKLFF. The CDR3 nucleotides are TGTGCCAGCAGTTTCGATCGACAGTACCTTAATGAAAAACTGTTTTTT. The genes are TRBV6-6 and TRBJ1-4, with a tentative D call TRBD1 (5 bases). The CDR3 spans 16 residues. Trimming cost V 4 bases and J 4 bases, with 16 bases left between them. Germline-derived CDR1 and CDR2 are MNHNY and SVGAGI (reference sequence).